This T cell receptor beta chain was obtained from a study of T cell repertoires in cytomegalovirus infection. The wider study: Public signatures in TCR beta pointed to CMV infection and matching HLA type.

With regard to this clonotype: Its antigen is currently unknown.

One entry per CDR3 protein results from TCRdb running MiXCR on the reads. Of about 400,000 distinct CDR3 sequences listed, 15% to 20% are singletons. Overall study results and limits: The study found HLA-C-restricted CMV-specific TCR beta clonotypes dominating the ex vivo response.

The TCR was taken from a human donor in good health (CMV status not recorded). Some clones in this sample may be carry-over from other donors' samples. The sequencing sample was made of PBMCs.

The CDR3 coding sequence is TGTGCCAGCAGCCCCCTGACGGGGCAGTACTTC. It is translated as CASSPLTGQYF. This chain uses TRBV7-4 with TRBJ2-7; D is ambiguous. CDR1 is SGHVT and CDR2 is SQSDAQ in the germline V gene. V lost 5 bases and J 9 bases, leaving 11 bases between the germline ends. CDR3 length: 11 amino acids.